The entry that follows covers one T cell receptor (beta chain) sequence. Antigen: not known. Using its own MiXCR run on the reads, TCRdb lists one record per CDR3 protein. The repertoire has about 310,000 distinct CDR3 sequences, around a quarter of them found once; the top ten carry roughly 15%. The data were taken from a study of T cell repertoires in cytomegalovirus infection. Looking at the study overall: HLA-B-restricted CMV epitopes that are well studied, plus recently identified HLA-C-restricted ones, were used by the study. Carrying CMV and the relevant HLA type showed in public TCR beta signatures.

V lost 3 bases, J lost 2 bases, and 9 bases lay in between. The CDR3 totals 14 residues. CDR1 and CDR2 from the germline V gene are MNHNS and SASEGT. J is TRBJ2-3 and V is TRBV6-1; the D is unclear. This receptor was obtained from a human donor in good health (CMV status not recorded). Some clones in this sample may be carry-over from other donors' samples. The sequenced sample was cultured PBMCs, obtained from culture after CMV antigen stimulation. The CDR3 coding sequence is TGTGCCAGCAGTGATTATGGGTCCACAGATACGCAGTATTTT. Protein: CASSDYGSTDTQYF.